This T cell receptor (beta chain) was documented in a study of blood T cell repertoires in COVID-19. This CDR3 is built from 15 residues. V dropped 7 bases and J dropped 3 bases, with 16 bases sitting between them. Germline CDR1 is SNHLY and CDR2 is FYNNEI. The assay was immunoSEQ multiplex PCR, and TCRdb's table has in-frame clones only and misses some. Of roughly 160,000 clones listed, 85% to 95% are singletons. The TCR originated in a man aged 50 or older with acute or convalescent COVID-19. The rearrangement joins TRBV2 to TRBJ1-5; D is uncertain. Input material: peripheral blood. CDR3 DNA: TGTGCCAGCACGAGCGAGGAAAGAATCAATCAGCCCCAGCATTTT. This sequence encodes CASTSEERINQPQHF.